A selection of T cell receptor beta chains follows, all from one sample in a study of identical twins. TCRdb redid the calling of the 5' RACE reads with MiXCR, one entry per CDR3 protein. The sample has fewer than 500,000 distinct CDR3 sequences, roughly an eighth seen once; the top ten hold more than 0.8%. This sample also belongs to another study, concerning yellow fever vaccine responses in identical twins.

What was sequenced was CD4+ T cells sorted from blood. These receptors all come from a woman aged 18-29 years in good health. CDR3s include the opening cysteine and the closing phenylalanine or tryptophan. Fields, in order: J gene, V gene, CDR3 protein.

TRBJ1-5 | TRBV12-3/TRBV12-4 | CASSFRAEQPQHF
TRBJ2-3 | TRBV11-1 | CASSFPSGRTLGTDTQYF
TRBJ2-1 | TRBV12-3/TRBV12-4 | CASSSISEQFF
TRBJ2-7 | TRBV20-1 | CSARDFLRQGAYEQYF
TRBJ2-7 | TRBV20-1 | CSAVSSYEQYF
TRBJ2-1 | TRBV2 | CASSESGTLVGQFF
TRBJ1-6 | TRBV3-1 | CASSQVQGGSPLHF
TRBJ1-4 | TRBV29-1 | CSVEAVNEKLFF
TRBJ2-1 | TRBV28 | CASSLSRQGRNEQFF
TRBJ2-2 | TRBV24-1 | CATSDPRDRITGELFF
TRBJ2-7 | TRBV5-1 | CASSLVGQGTLEQYF
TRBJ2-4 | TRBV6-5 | CASSLSGTTGIQYF
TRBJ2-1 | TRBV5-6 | CASSLDRALYNEQFF
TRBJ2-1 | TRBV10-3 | CAISSGIRKGNEQFF
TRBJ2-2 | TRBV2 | CASSAGTDRAGELFF
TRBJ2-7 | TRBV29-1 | CSVFGPGRGEQYF
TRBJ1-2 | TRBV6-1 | CASNRPGTGKGYTF
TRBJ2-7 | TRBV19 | CASSISSGDNEQYF
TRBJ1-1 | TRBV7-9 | CASSQGQGDTEAFF
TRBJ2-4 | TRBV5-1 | CASSPGLDKNIQYF
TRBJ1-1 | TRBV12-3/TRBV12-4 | CASREPLNTEAFF
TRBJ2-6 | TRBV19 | CASKSRESSGANVLTF
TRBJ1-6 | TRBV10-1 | CASSPGTENSPLHF
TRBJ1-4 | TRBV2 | CASRGQGGEKLFF
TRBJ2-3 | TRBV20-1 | CSASRRTSGRGADTQYF
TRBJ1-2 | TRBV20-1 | CSAVRENGYTF
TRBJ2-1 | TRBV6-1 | CASSKIPKSTTDYNEQFF
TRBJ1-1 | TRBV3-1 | CASSPGQGASTEAFF
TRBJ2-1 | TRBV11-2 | CASSKTGTGVSSYNEQFF
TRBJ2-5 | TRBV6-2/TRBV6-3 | CASSSGSVTQYF
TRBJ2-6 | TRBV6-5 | CASSYSFGSSGANVLTF
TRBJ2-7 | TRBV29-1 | CSVEMTSGRLDEQYF
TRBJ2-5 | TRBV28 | CASSLGSGYQETQYF
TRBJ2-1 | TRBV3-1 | CASSQDAYRVWNRSYNEQFF
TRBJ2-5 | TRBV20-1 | CSARDTVSGSGETQYF
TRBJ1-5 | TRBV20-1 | CSARPGQDNQPQHF
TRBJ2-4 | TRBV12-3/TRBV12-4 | CASSLSVNIQYF
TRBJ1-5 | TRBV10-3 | CAISEKGQYNQPQHF
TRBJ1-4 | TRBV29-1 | CSVTRGTNEKLFF
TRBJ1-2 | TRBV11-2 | CASSTNPDRGGGYTF
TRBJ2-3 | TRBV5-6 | CASSLGRGGRSPDTQYF
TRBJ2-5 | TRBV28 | CASSLISQTQYF
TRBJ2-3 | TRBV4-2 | CASSAQKGGTTDTQYF
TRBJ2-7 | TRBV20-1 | CSALTGYEQYF
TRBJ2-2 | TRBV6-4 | CASSKQQTGVRTGELFF
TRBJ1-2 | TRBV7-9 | CASSPDSANYGYTF
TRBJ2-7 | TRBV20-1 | CSALDRVGSYEQYF
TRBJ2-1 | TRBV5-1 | CASSLVGAQYNEQFF
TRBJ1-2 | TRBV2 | CASSIIGEYGYTF
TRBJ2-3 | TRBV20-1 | CSRTGSTDTQYF
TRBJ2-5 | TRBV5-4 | CASSSNYRHRDQETQYF
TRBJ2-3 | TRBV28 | CASRTDTDTQYF
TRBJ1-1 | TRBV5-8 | CASSRGRGHMNTEAFF
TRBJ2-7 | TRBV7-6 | CASSLAVPSGNPYEQYF
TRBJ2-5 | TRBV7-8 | CASSTPGGLIETQYF